The 5 T cell receptor beta chains below were found in one sample sequenced in a study of T cell repertoires in cytomegalovirus infection (dated by TCRdb to the late 2010s). Instrument on record: Illumina HiSeq 1500. TCRdb handled the public reads itself, with Q25 trimming in fastp and clone calling in MiXCR, and kept productive beta chains. Rows with one shared CDR3 protein collapse into an entry with the most common genes and DNA. The sample table lists some 320,000 distinct CDR3 sequences, about 28% of them with a count of one. The leading ten clones occupy 20% of the sample. This sample's treatment or condition label indicates: in vitro stimulation with specific CMV peptide epitopes to enrich CMV-specific T cells. Their antigens remain unidentified. The sample in question was cultured PBMCs, obtained from culture after CMV antigen stimulation. These TCRs come from a human donor in good health (CMV status not recorded). Some clones in this sample may be carry-over from other donors' samples.

V is TRBV6-5 and J is TRBJ2-2, with 12 positions matching TRBD2. Germline CDR1 is MNHEY and CDR2 is SVGAGI. The junction had 8 bases not matched to a gene; V was cut back by 8 bases and J by 4 bases. There are 16 residues in the CDR3. The CDR3 nucleotides read TGTGCCAGCCGACTAGCGGGAGTTATGATCACCGGGGAGCTGTTTTTT. It yields the protein CASRLAGVMITGELFF.

For this clonotype: A much more abundant neighbour one base away suggests this may be a read error. The chain links TRBV7-6 to TRBJ2-7; TRBD2 might be the D (6 bases). The V gene lost 1 base and the J gene lost 0 bases, with 16 bases spanning the gap. The germline V gene encodes CDR1 SGHVS and CDR2 FNYEAQ. The CDR3 sequence is 17 residues long. The CDR3 nucleotides are TGTGCCAGCAGCTTAGTCCCGGCGGGAAGGAACTCCTACGAGCAGTACTTC. Its translation is CASSLVPAGRNSYEQYF.

This clonotype was found a few times. The chain joins TRBV7-9 to TRBJ1-2; D is possibly TRBD1 (5 bases). The germline V gene encodes CDR1 SEHNR and CDR2 FQNEAQ (reference sequence). With 1 base removed from V and 7 bases from J, the gap between germline ends came to 13 bases. The CDR3 spans 14 residues. CDR3 amino acids: CASSLEGPGGGYTF. CDR3 bases: TGTGCCAGCAGCTTAGAGGGACCGGGTGGTGGCTACACCTTC.

V usage is TRBV7-8 and J usage is TRBJ2-1, with 8 bases aligning to TRBD2. J lost 8 bases, V lost 8 bases, and 14 bases had no gene match. The CDR3 is 15 amino acids. Germline V gives CDR1 SGHVS, CDR2 FQNEAQ. CDR3 region: CASRRDSGAADEQFF. The CDR3 DNA follows: TGTGCCAGCCGCCGTGATAGCGGGGCGGCGGATGAGCAGTTCTTC. Together with reference TRBV7-8 and TRBJ2-1, the CDR3 gives the full variable domain: GAGVSQSPRYKVAKRGQDVALRCDPISGHVSLFWYQQALGQGPEFLTYFQNEAQLDKSGLPSDRFFAERPEGSVSTLKIQRTQQEDSAVYLCASRRDSGAADEQFFGPGTRLTVL.

This clonotype was detected only a few times. J is TRBJ2-1 and V is TRBV6-5; no clear D gene. V lost 2 bases to trimming and J lost 0 bases, with 8 bases between them. Germline V gene lookup returns CDR1 MNHEY and CDR2 SVGAGI. The CDR3 is 15 residues long. CDR3 sequence: CASSYGENSYNEQFF. CDR3 coding DNA: TGTGCCAGCAGTTACGGGGAAAACTCCTACAATGAGCAGTTCTTC.